Reported below is one T cell receptor (beta chain). The antigen remains unidentified. The sample originates from a study of CXCR3-negative and CXCR3-positive naive CD8 T cells. The overall study: Each library gave roughly 1.4 +/- 0.3 million of approximately 130 million TRB reads.

Germline V gene lookup returns CDR1 MNHEY and CDR2 SVGAGI. The CDR3 sequence is 17 residues long. Study findings and constraints: In CXCR3-positive naive cells, the TRB CDR3s were more hydrophobic than in CXCR3-negative naive cells. In naive cells, CXCR3-negative and CXCR3-positive subsets had similar TRBV-TRBJ usage; memory cells differed.

TRB cDNA was prepared as libraries by UMI-labeled 5' RACE. From its re-call of the 5' RACE reads, TCRdb lists each CDR3 protein once, without DNA. The sample's table shows approximately 100,000 distinct CDR3 sequences. The sequenced sample consisted of naive CXCR3+ CD8+ T cells from blood. Subset meaning: CD45RO-CCR7+CD27+CD95- naive CD8+ T cells expressing CXCR3 (TNR3+). The chain recombines TRBV6-5 with TRBJ2-2. The source of this sequence is a human donor in good health. Some clones in this sample may be carry-over from other donors' samples. The CDR3 spells CASSYGVSRYDTGELFF.